This entry lists 21 T cell receptor beta chains sequenced from one sample in a study of blood T cells in healthy people across ages (dated by TCRdb to 2013 to 2016). The library was built by means of 5' RACE. The sequencer listed for this sample is Illumina HiSeq 2500. The second PCR ran for roughly 7 to 11 cycles and used a J-beta primer mix along with a sample-barcoded 5' primer. The raw public data were reprocessed by TCRdb itself: fastp quality trimming at Q25, MiXCR clonotype calling, in-frame beta chains only. When rows share a CDR3 protein, they turn into one entry using the most common DNA and genes. The sample has 850,000 to 1,000,000 distinct CDR3 sequences on record, 48% of them singletons. The top ten constitute around an eighth of the sample. Sequencing was done on a sample of blood. The receptor set was obtained from a young man in good health.

V and J are TRBV9 and TRBJ1-2, with D possibly TRBD1 on 5 matching bases. The CDR3 length is 17 residues. Trimming took 0 bases from V and 0 from J, leaving 15 bases between them. Germline V gene data show CDR1 as SGDLS and CDR2 as YYNGEE. CDR3 sequence: CASSVGSEGPANYGYTF. The CDR3 region has the DNA TGTGCCAGCAGCGTAGGTTCGGAGGGGCCCGCTAACTATGGCTACACCTTC.

This clonotype was detected only a few times. This sequence joins TRBV4-3 and TRBJ2-3; D perhaps matches TRBD1 (5 bases). Trimming pared 3 bases from V and 5 bases from J, leaving 21 bases between. Per the germline V gene, CDR1 is LGHNA and CDR2 is YSLEER. This CDR3 comprises 17 residues. CDR3 residues: CASSQGLPTGAQDTQYF. The DNA of the CDR3 is TGCGCCAGCAGCCAGGGCCTTCCGACTGGGGCACAAGATACGCAGTATTTT.

V is TRBV7-9 and J is TRBJ2-7; no firm D call. The J call may be wrong; the DNA end is better matched by TRBJ2-5. The CDR3 is 14 amino acids. CDR1 and CDR2 from the germline V gene are SEHNR and FQNEAQ (reference sequence). CDR3 region: CASSLRVGLETQYF. The CDR3 DNA sequence: TGTGCCAGCAGCTTACGGGTTGGCTTGGAGACCCAGTACTTC.

The chain couples TRBV6-1 to TRBJ1-1; D is possibly TRBD1 (6 bases). Germline V CDR1 and CDR2: MNHNS, SASEGT. Trimming took 7 bases from V and 7 from J, leaving 13 bases between them. CDR3 size: 12 residues. This CDR3 reads CASTLQGSEAFF. The CDR3 DNA reads as TGTGCCAGCACCTTGCAGGGGAGTGAAGCTTTCTTT.

This chain uses TRBV29-1 with TRBJ1-1, with D possibly TRBD1 on 5 matching bases. The CDR3 is made up of 13 amino acids. Germline CDR1 SQVTM, CDR2 ANQGSEA. V lost 4 bases, J lost 4 bases, and 13 bases lay in between. CDR3 DNA sequence: TGCAGCGTTGTTGCAGGGTCCGTCACTGAAGCTTTCTTT. Its translation is CSVVAGSVTEAFF.

In this sample, this clonotype turned up a few times. The gene calls are TRBV9 and TRBJ2-7; TRBD2 might be the D (5 bases). The ends were cut back, 7 bases at V and 2 bases at J, with 19 bases in the middle. This CDR3 is built from 15 residues. Germline CDR1 is SGDLS and CDR2 is YYNGEE. The CDR3 loop reads CASGDFSARTYEQYF. The CDR3 DNA reads TGTGCCAGCGGTGATTTTAGCGCCAGAACCTACGAGCAGTACTTC.

This clonotype was detected ten times or more. This chain connects TRBV7-2 to TRBJ2-7; tentatively, D is TRBD1 or TRBD2 (6 bases each). There are 14 residues in the CDR3. Germline V CDR1 and CDR2: SGHTA, FQGNSA. The V end was cut by 0 bases, the J end by 5 bases, with 11 bases between. CDR3 protein: CASSLAGGPDEQYF. CDR3 nucleotide sequence: TGTGCCAGCAGCTTAGCTGGGGGGCCAGACGAGCAGTACTTC.

V gene TRBV4-2 combines with J gene TRBJ1-2; no firm D call. Looked up from germline, CDR1 is LGHNA and CDR2 is YNFKEQ. V shed 0 bases and J shed 5 bases, with 10 bases lying between them. The CDR3 extends over 14 amino acids. CDR3 amino acids: CASSQDDSDYGYTF. The CDR3 DNA reads as TGTGCCAGCAGCCAAGACGACTCCGATTATGGCTACACCTTC.

About this clonotype itself: A junction boundary mismatches the germline segment, possibly from a read error. J is TRBJ2-5 and V is TRBV30, with a tentative D call TRBD2 (5 bases). The CDR3 covers 12 residues. Germline V gives CDR1 GTSNPN, CDR2 SVGIG (reference sequence). CDR3 bases: TGTGCCGGGAGTGCCCAAGGAAGAGCCCAGTACTTC. Translating gives CAGSAQGRAQYF.

The chain is built from TRBV29-1 and TRBJ1-2, with unresolved D. Germline V gene lookup returns CDR1 SQVTM and CDR2 ANQGSEA. The V end lost 3 bases, the J end lost 5 bases, and 10 bases lay between the germline ends. The CDR3 is 12 amino acids. This CDR3 is CSVDILGYGYTF. The CDR3 DNA reads as TGCAGCGTTGATATCCTGGGGTATGGCTACACCTTC.

This chain connects TRBV7-2 to TRBJ1-1; maybe TRBD1 (5 bases). V lost 3 bases, J lost 2 bases, and 22 bases lay in between. The germline CDR1 and CDR2 sequences are SGHTA and FQGNSA. CDR3 length: 18 residues. The CDR3 nucleotides are TGTGCCAGCAGCTTGCCAAACTCGACAGTTACTCCCAACACTGAAGCTTTCTTT. As protein: CASSLPNSTVTPNTEAFF.

The chain uses TRBV27 and TRBJ2-3; D not certain. Per germline, CDR1 MNHEY and CDR2 SMNVEV (reference sequence). The CDR3 has 13 residues. V was clipped by 5 bases and J by 3 bases, with 9 bases between them. The DNA for the CDR3 is TGTGCCAGCAGTGGTCAGGCAACAGATACGCAGTATTTT. Translation gives CASSGQATDTQYF.

This rearrangement joins TRBV5-1 to TRBJ1-5; D remains ambiguous. This CDR3 is built from 8 residues. Germline CDR1 is SGHRS and CDR2 is YFSETQ. CDR3 DNA: TGCGTTATGCAGCCCCAGCATTTT. This encodes CVMQPQHF.

This chain connects TRBV4-3 to TRBJ1-5; D is unresolved. This CDR3 has 15 amino acids. Germline CDR1 is LGHNA and CDR2 is YSLEER. With 5 bases removed from V and 0 bases from J, the gap between germline ends came to 11 bases. CDR3 loop: CASSSSLYSNQPQHF. The CDR3 nucleotides read TGCGCCAGCAGCTCGAGCCTGTATAGCAATCAGCCCCAGCATTTT.

The CDR3 spells CSVEAGGRQYF. CDR3 DNA: TGCAGCGTTGAGGCCGGGGGAAGGCAGTACTTC. The genes are TRBV29-1 and TRBJ2-7; a weak D match, TRBD2 (6 bases). CDR1 and CDR2 from the germline V gene are SQVTM and ANQGSEA. The V end lost 3 bases, the J end lost 9 bases, and 12 bases lay between the germline ends. CDR3 length: 11 residues.

This clonotype was recorded a few times. The rearrangement links TRBV7-2 to TRBJ1-1; D is unclear. V lost 1 base and J lost 9, with 12 bases in between. Germline CDR1 and CDR2: SGHTA and FQGNSA. This CDR3 contains 13 residues. CDR3 DNA: TGTGCCAGCAGCTTAGAATCCCGCTGGAAAGCTTTCTTT. This encodes CASSLESRWKAFF.

This chain uses TRBV7-2 with TRBJ1-1, with 8 bases fitting TRBD1. The CDR3 has 15 amino acids. Germline trimming cut 5 bases from V and 1 base from J; bases unmatched to any gene: 6. CDR1 and CDR2 from the germline V gene are SGHTA and FQGNSA. The CDR3 DNA follows: TGTGCCAGCAGCGATTGGACAGGGAAGAACACTGAAGCTTTCTTT. Encoded protein: CASSDWTGKNTEAFF.

The genes are TRBV29-1 and TRBJ2-5; D is tentatively TRBD1 or TRBD2 (6 bases each). Trimming took off 4 bases at V and 6 bases at J, with 18 bases between the two ends. Per the germline V gene, CDR1 is SQVTM and CDR2 is ANQGSEA. The CDR3 contains 14 residues. In DNA form, the CDR3 reads TGCAGCGTTGTCGGGGGCGAACCCAGCCAGACCCAGTACTTC. Its translation: CSVVGGEPSQTQYF.

In this sample, this clonotype turned up many times. The CDR3 region has the DNA TGTGCCAGCAGCCAATTTCCGAGGGTACCGGCCCAAGAGACCCAGTACTTC. It translates to CASSQFPRVPAQETQYF. The J gene is TRBJ2-5, the V gene TRBV3-1; D is possibly TRBD2 (5 bases). Germline V gives CDR1 LGHDT, CDR2 YNNKEL (reference sequence). V dropped 2 bases and J dropped 1 base, with 17 bases sitting between them. The CDR3 contains 17 residues.

Many counts were recorded for this clonotype. The V gene is TRBV2, the J gene TRBJ2-7; 7 positions agree with TRBD1. This CDR3 is built from 16 residues. Looked up from germline, CDR1 is SNHLY and CDR2 is FYNNEI. J was trimmed by 0 bases and V by 3 bases; bases with no gene match: 8. Here the CDR3 reads CASSDPGQVTSYEQYF. The CDR3 coding sequence is TGTGCCAGCAGTGACCCTGGACAGGTTACCTCCTACGAGCAGTACTTC.

A note on this clonotype: A clone one base away is much larger, so this may be a read error. The chain is built from TRBV7-9 and TRBJ2-5, with D possibly being TRBD1 (6 bases). V was cut by 0 bases and J by 11 bases, with 13 bases left in between. The CDR3 has 13 amino acids. Germline V gives CDR1 SEHNR, CDR2 FQNEAQ (reference sequence). DNA for the CDR3: TGTGCCAGCAGCTTAGCGCGGACCCAGGGGCAGTACTTC. As protein: CASSLARTQGQYF.